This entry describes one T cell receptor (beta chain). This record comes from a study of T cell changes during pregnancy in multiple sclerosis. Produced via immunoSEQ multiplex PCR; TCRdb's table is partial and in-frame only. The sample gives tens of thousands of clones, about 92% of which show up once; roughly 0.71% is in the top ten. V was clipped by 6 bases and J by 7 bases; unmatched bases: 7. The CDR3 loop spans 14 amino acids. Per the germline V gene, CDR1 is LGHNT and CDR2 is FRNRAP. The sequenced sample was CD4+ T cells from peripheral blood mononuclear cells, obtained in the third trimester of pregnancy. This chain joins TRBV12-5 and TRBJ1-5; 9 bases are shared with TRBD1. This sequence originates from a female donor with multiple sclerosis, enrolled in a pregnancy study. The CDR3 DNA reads TGTGCTAGTGGCCCAGGGACAGGGACGCAGCCCCAGCATTTT. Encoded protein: CASGPGTGTQPQHF.